The 22 T cell receptor beta chains in this list originate from one sample, sequenced in a study of T cells in localized non-small cell lung cancer. Sequenced by immunoSEQ multiplex PCR; TCRdb stores in-frame clones only, minus some. The sample shows over 800 clones, under 25% of them seen only once. The sample consisted of lung tumor tissue, taken before any cancer treatment. These receptors came from a female donor of 60 years or more with stage II squamous cell lung carcinoma.

V and J are TRBV25-1 and TRBJ2-2; 7 bases map to TRBD1. The CDR3 is 15 residues long. With V trimmed by 4 bases and J by 5 bases, 7 bases remained unmatched. Per the germline V gene, CDR1 is MGHDK and CDR2 is SYGVNS. The CDR3 region has the DNA TGTGCCAGCAGTGGGAACAGGGGATGGACCGGGGAGCTGTTTTTT. Its protein is CASSGNRGWTGELFF.

V and J are TRBV6-8 and TRBJ1-6; TRBD1 is a possible D gene (5 bases). Germline CDR1 reads MNHGY; CDR2 reads SAAAGT. The CDR3 length is 13 residues. Trimming cost V 5 bases and J 8 bases, with 10 bases left between them. CDR3 DNA sequence: TGTGCCAGCAGTACCGACAGCTATTCACCCCTCCACTTT. Its translation is CASSTDSYSPLHF.

By proportion, this clone is large. The rearrangement uses TRBV28 and TRBJ1-2; no reliable D call. The CDR3 is 13 residues long. Germline V lookup: CDR1 MDHEN, CDR2 SYDVKM. V lost 6 bases, J lost 0 bases, and 8 bases lay in between. This CDR3 is CASRVTTNYGYTF. The CDR3 region has the DNA TGTGCCAGCAGGGTGACTACTAACTATGGCTACACCTTC.

This clone is categorized as large (0.1 to 1%). J is TRBJ2-1 and V is TRBV19; 13 bases line up with TRBD2. The CDR3 is 15 residues long. Germline trimming cut 4 bases from V and 6 bases from J; bases unmatched to any gene: 3. Germline V gene lookup returns CDR1 LNHDA and CDR2 SQIVND (reference sequence). This CDR3 is CASSRGTSGINEQFF. In DNA form, the CDR3 reads TGTGCCAGTAGTAGAGGGACTAGCGGGATCAATGAGCAGTTCTTC.

This clone was observed a handful of times. J is TRBJ2-3 and V is TRBV18, with D possibly being TRBD2 (5 bases). The CDR3 extends over 16 amino acids. V was trimmed by 3 bases and J by 4 bases, leaving 17 bases between them. Germline CDR1 KGHSH, CDR2 LQKENI. As DNA, the CDR3 is TGTGCCAGCTCACCGAGTTACCGGGGTGATGCAGATACGCAGTATTTT. Its translation: CASSPSYRGDADTQYF.

This clone is categorized as medium-sized. This chain joins TRBV28 and TRBJ1-2, with 7 bases identical to TRBD1. CDR3 length: 13 residues. The germline V gene has CDR1 MDHEN and CDR2 SYDVKM. V lost 2 bases, J lost 6 bases, and 3 bases stayed unmatched. The DNA of the CDR3 is TGTGCCAGCAGTTTACCCCAGGGGGATGGCTACACCTTC. Translated, it gives CASSLPQGDGYTF.

This clone came up a few times. The chain uses TRBV6-8 and TRBJ1-3; D is unclear. Per the germline V gene, CDR1 is MNHGY and CDR2 is SAAAGT. With 5 bases removed from V and 0 bases from J, the gap between germline ends came to 11 bases. The CDR3 runs 15 residues. CDR3 amino acids: CASSPTRASGNTIYF. CDR3 sequence (DNA): TGTGCCAGCAGTCCGACTAGGGCCTCTGGAAACACCATATATTTT.

The V and J genes are TRBV6-8 and TRBJ2-5; D possibly corresponds to TRBD1 (6 bases). The CDR3 extends over 13 amino acids. Trimming left V 6 bases short and J 4 bases short, with 12 bases between. The germline gives CDR1 MNHGY, CDR2 SAAAGT. CDR3 residues: CASSQQGRETQYF. The CDR3 region has the DNA TGTGCCAGCAGCCAACAGGGTAGAGAGACCCAGTACTTC.

V is TRBV15 and J is TRBJ2-1; 8 nucleotides line up with TRBD2. V shed 2 bases and J 3 bases; nucleotides not matched to a gene: 9. Germline V gene data show CDR1 as LNHNV and CDR2 as YYDKDF (reference sequence). CDR3 length equals 17 residues. As DNA, the CDR3 is TGTGCCACCAGCAGACCCCGCACTAGCGGCTACTACAATGAGCAGTTCTTC. This translates into CATSRPRTSGYYNEQFF.

This chain uses TRBV19 with TRBJ1-3; no definite D call. The germline CDR1 and CDR2 sequences are LNHDA and SQIVND (reference sequence). V lost 5 bases, J lost 0 bases, and 11 bases lay in between. CDR3 length: 15 residues. The CDR3 region is CASSWEGSSGNTIYF. CDR3 bases: TGTGCCAGTAGTTGGGAAGGGAGCTCTGGAAACACCATATATTTT.

The gene calls are TRBV6-8 and TRBJ2-2, with TRBD2 matching over 10 bases. CDR3 length equals 15 residues. With V trimmed by 4 bases and J by 6 bases, 5 bases remained unmatched. Per germline, CDR1 MNHGY and CDR2 SAAAGT. CDR3 sequence reads: CASSSLAGDAGELFF. CDR3 nucleotide sequence: TGTGCCAGCAGTTCCCTAGCGGGGGACGCCGGGGAGCTGTTTTTT.

This clone is large within its sample. In nucleotides, the CDR3 is TGTGCCAGCAGCCATGGTAATGAGCAGTTCTTC. This translates into CASSHGNEQFF. V usage is TRBV6-7 and J usage is TRBJ2-1; D is unclear. Being an ORF, TRBV6-7 has a function that is uncertain. Trimming cost V 6 bases and J 7 bases, with 7 bases left between them. This CDR3 has 11 residues.

This rearrangement joins TRBV30 to TRBJ1-1; D ambiguous. Trimming removed 4 bases at V and 1 base at J, with 10 bases between. The CDR3 runs 13 residues. CDR1 and CDR2 from the germline V gene are GTSNPN and SVGIG (reference sequence). The CDR3 bases are TGTGCCTGGACAGGTACCGGGAACACTGAAGCTTTCTTT. Protein: CAWTGTGNTEAFF. The full variable domain, with the rest looked up from reference TRBV30 and TRBJ1-1, is SQTIHQWPATLVQPVGSPLSLECTVEGTSNPNLYWYRQAAGRGLQLLFYSVGIGQISSEVPQNLSASRPQDRQFILSSKKLLLSDSGFYLCAWTGTGNTEAFFGQGTRLTVV.

By share, this clone counts as medium-sized. CDR3 DNA sequence: TGTGCCAGCAGTTTAGGGGGGCGGGTAAGCACTGAAGCTTTCTTT. Translated, it gives CASSLGGRVSTEAFF. The chain recombines TRBV28 with TRBJ1-1; maybe TRBD1 (6 bases). The V end lost 2 bases, the J end lost 4 bases, and 14 bases lay between the germline ends. Germline lookup yields CDR1 MDHEN and CDR2 SYDVKM. The CDR3 loop spans 15 amino acids.

The chain carries TRBV9 and TRBJ2-1; 8 nucleotides agree with TRBD2. V gave up 1 base and J gave up 4 bases; unmatched junction bases: 19. Germline-derived CDR1 and CDR2 are SGDLS and YYNGEE. The CDR3 contains 20 residues. CDR3 in DNA: TGTGCCAGCAGCGTACCGACTAGCGAGACAGATAAGGGGGGGTACAATGAGCAGTTCTTC. Encoded protein: CASSVPTSETDKGGYNEQFF.

This clone was counted only a few times. This sequence joins TRBV6-8 and TRBJ1-2; 7 positions match TRBD1. This CDR3 spans 13 amino acids. Germline V gene lookup returns CDR1 MNHGY and CDR2 SAAAGT. The V segment lost 5 bases and the J segment 5 bases; nucleotides outside the gene matches: 5. CDR3 region: CASSPGQHYGYTF. For the CDR3, the DNA is TGTGCCAGCAGTCCGGGACAGCATTATGGCTACACCTTC.

This chain joins TRBV5-1 and TRBJ2-3; D is perhaps TRBD1 (6 bases). This CDR3 spans 19 amino acids. The V gene lost 4 bases and the J gene lost 4 bases, with 28 bases spanning the gap. CDR1 and CDR2 (germline): SGHRS, YFSETQ. The CDR3 spells CASSVGGGGRDRAADTQYF. The CDR3 DNA reads as TGCGCCAGCAGCGTGGGTGGGGGCGGCAGGGACCGCGCCGCAGATACGCAGTATTTT.

This clone rates as large. The chain carries TRBV6-8 and TRBJ1-2; D gene unclear. Germline V gene data show CDR1 as MNHGY and CDR2 as SAAAGT. Trimming stripped 0 bases from V and 4 bases from J, with 15 bases between. This CDR3 spans 16 amino acids. The DNA of the CDR3 is TGTGCCAGCAGTTACTCGGGAGGGTCCGACTCCTATGGCTACACCTTC. Its protein is CASSYSGGSDSYGYTF.

This clone was found a few times. The rearrangement uses TRBV28 and TRBJ1-1; a possible D gene is TRBD1 (6 bases). CDR1 is MDHEN and CDR2 is SYDVKM in the germline V gene. The CDR3 contains 12 residues. Trimming shortened V by 3 bases and J by 9 bases, and 11 bases separated the two germline ends. The CDR3 region has the DNA TGTGCCAGCAGTTTTTCGGACAGCCAAGCTTTCTTT. Its translation is CASSFSDSQAFF.

This clone was seen only a few times. The chain uses TRBV5-1 and TRBJ2-7, with TRBD2 matching over 14 bases. CDR1 SGHRS and CDR2 YFSETQ come from the germline V gene. The CDR3 has 18 residues. Unmatched junction bases numbered 9, after V lost 2 bases and J lost 2 bases. The CDR3 loop is CASSFSGTSGSYTYEQYF. CDR3 DNA sequence: TGCGCCAGCAGCTTCTCCGGGACTAGCGGGAGTTATACCTACGAGCAGTACTTC.

This clone was found a few times. V usage is TRBV18 and J usage is TRBJ1-2, with a weak D call TRBD1 (5 bases). Per the germline V gene, CDR1 is KGHSH and CDR2 is LQKENI. V gave up 5 bases and J gave up 7 bases, with 17 bases separating them. The CDR3 sequence is 14 residues long. The CDR3, as DNA: TGTGCCAGCTCAGCCCAGACAGCCTCGGGTGGCTACACCTTC. Its protein product is CASSAQTASGGYTF.

The chain is built from TRBV30 and TRBJ2-1; the D gene could be TRBD1 or TRBD2 (5 bases each). This CDR3 has 15 amino acids. The germline CDR1 and CDR2 sequences are GTSNPN and SVGIG (reference sequence). Trimming removed 8 bases at V and 2 bases at J, with 19 bases between. In DNA, the CDR3 is TGTGCCGGGGATATCGAGGGGTCTCCCTACAATGAGCAGTTCTTC. It codes for CAGDIEGSPYNEQFF.